These 5 T cell receptor beta chains were all obtained from the same sample, sequenced in a study of spatial heterogeneity in lung cancer. TCRdb reprocessed the 5' RACE reads with MiXCR, giving one entry per CDR3 protein. The table shows under 45,000 distinct CDR3 sequences, with 6% to 9.5% occurring only once. Documented time point: blood at routine non-recurrence follow-up after resection. The sequencing used PBMCs, collected at follow-up. These receptor sequences come from a male donor with early-stage non-small cell lung cancer.

The V call is TRBV7-6, the J call TRBJ1-6, with 7 nucleotides matching TRBD1. Germline CDR1 SGHVS, CDR2 FNYEAQ. Germline trimming cut 1 base from V and 7 bases from J; bases unmatched to any gene: 10. This CDR3 spans 17 amino acids. CDR3 region: CASSLETRQGLNSPLHF. CDR3 in DNA: TGTGCCAGCAGCTTAGAAACTAGACAGGGTTTAAATTCACCCCTCCACTTT.

Concerning this clonotype itself: As the CDR3 is not closed by the conserved phenylalanine or tryptophan, this likely results from a read error. This chain connects TRBV5-1 to TRBJ2-3, with D perhaps matching TRBD1 (6 bases). Between the trimmed V and J ends, which lost 3 bases and 3 bases, there was a span of 17 bases. The CDR3 is 16 residues long. Germline-derived CDR1 and CDR2 are SGHRS and YFSETQ. CDR3 amino acids: CASSWTGTRGTDTQYS. The CDR3 DNA reads TGCGCCAGCAGCTGGACCGGGACAAGGGGGACAGATACGCAGTATTCT.

This clonotype has a count of ten or more. The chain carries TRBV7-3 and TRBJ2-2; the D is unclear. The CDR3 consists of 14 residues. Trimming left V 5 bases short and J 5 bases short, with 12 bases between. Germline assignment: CDR1 SGHTA and CDR2 FQGTGA. The CDR3, as DNA: TGTGCCAGCAGCCTACTGACCCAAACCGGGGAGCTGTTTTTT. It is translated as CASSLLTQTGELFF.

A few counts support this clonotype. The CDR3 loop is CASSSGGRYGYTF. Here the CDR3 DNA reads TGTGCCAGCAGTTCGGGGGGACGCTATGGCTACACCTTC. The V gene is TRBV12-3 or TRBV12-4, the J gene TRBJ1-2; D may be TRBD1 (5 bases). CDR3 length: 13 amino acids. V lost 4 bases, J lost 4 bases, and 10 bases lay in between.

The V call is TRBV30, the J call TRBJ2-3, with D unclear. The CDR3 consists of 11 residues. Between the trimmed V and J ends, which lost 5 bases and 3 bases, there was a span of 6 bases. CDR1 is GTSNPN and CDR2 is SVGIG in the germline V gene (reference sequence). CDR3 nucleotide sequence: TGTGCCTGGGAGACTACAGATACGCAGTATTTT. Its protein product is CAWETTDTQYF. The variable domain in full, with the rest retrieved from reference TRBV30 and TRBJ2-3, is SQTIHQWPATLVQPVGSPLSLECTVEGTSNPNLYWYRQAAGRGLQLLFYSVGIGQISSEVPQNLSASRPQDRQFILSSKKLLLSDSGFYLCAWETTDTQYFGPGTRLTVL.